This TCR beta chain was sequenced for a study of response to subunit inactivated influenza vaccine. Study conclusions and caveats: The authors suggested that few new T cells are recruited per seasonal influenza vaccination.

TCRdb ran MiXCR on the RT-PCR reads and lists one entry per CDR3 protein. This sample has under 950,000 distinct CDR3 sequences, with 21% found just once. V lost 2 bases to trimming and J lost 1 base, with 11 bases between them. The germline V gene has CDR1 SGHRS and CDR2 YFSETQ. This CDR3 spans 15 amino acids. This clonotype was seen a handful of times. Its antigen is undetermined. The chain combines TRBV5-1 with TRBJ2-3; no definite D call. Specimen: PBMCs from blood, collected 5 days after vaccination. This clonotype was sampled from a man between 45 and 60 years old who received an inactivated influenza vaccine. The chain's CDR3 is CASSLANTRTDTQYF. CDR3 DNA: TGCGCCAGCAGCTTAGCAAATACGCGCACAGATACGCAGTATTTT.